The table lists the clone carrying this TCR beta chain with a few counts. No antigen is known for it. V lost 2 bases, J lost 1 base, and 7 bases lay in between. CDR3 length: 14 amino acids. The sample comes from a study of blood T cells in healthy people across ages. Turning to the study itself: Every two T cells gave about one barcoded beta molecule via template switching. Study-wide results and limits: The fall in TCR beta diversity per million T cells was roughly linear with age.

Together with a sample-barcoded 5' primer, a J-beta primer mix was included in a second PCR lasting about 7 to 11 cycles. Each cDNA was tagged by a template-switch adaptor containing 12 random nucleotides. TCRdb redid the calling of the 5' RACE reads with MiXCR, one entry per CDR3 protein. The sample records 790,000 or so distinct CDR3 sequences, 35% to 50% being singletons. The source of this sequence is an older man in good health. Sequenced input: blood. V gene TRBV12-3 or TRBV12-4 combines with J gene TRBJ2-3; tentatively, D is TRBD1 (5 bases). The CDR3 sequence: CASSLIQGTDTQYF. The DNA of the CDR3 is TGTGCCAGCAGTTTAATACAGGGCACAGATACGCAGTATTTT.